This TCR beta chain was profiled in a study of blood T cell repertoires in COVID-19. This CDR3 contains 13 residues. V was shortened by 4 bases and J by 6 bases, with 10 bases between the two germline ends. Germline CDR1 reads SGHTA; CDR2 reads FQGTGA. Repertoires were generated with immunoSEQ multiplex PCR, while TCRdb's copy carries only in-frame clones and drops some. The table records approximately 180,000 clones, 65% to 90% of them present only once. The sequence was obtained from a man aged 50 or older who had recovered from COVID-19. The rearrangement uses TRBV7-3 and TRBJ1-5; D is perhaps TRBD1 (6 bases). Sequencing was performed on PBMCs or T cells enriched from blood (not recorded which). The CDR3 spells CASSSQGGQPQHF. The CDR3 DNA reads TGTGCCAGCAGCTCACAGGGCGGTCAGCCCCAGCATTTT.